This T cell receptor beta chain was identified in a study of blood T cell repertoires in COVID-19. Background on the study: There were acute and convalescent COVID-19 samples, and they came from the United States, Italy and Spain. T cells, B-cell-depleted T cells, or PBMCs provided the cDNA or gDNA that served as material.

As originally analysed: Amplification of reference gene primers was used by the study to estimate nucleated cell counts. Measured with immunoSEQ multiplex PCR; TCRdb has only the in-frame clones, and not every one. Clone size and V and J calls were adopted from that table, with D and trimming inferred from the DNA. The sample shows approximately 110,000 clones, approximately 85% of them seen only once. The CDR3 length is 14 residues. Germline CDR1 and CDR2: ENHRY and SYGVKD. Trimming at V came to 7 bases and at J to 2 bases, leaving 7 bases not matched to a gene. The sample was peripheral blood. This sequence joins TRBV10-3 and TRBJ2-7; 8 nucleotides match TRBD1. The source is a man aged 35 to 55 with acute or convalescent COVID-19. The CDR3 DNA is TGTGCCATCACAGAAAGGGACAGGCCCTACGAGCAGTACTTC. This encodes CAITERDRPYEQYF.